A single sample gave rise to the 24 T cell receptor beta chains below, sequenced in a study of cytomegalovirus exposure and HLA in healthy donors. Primers included in the PCR were 60 Vbeta and 13 Jbeta primers. The data were produced by immunoSEQ multiplex PCR, yet TCRdb's version contains in-frame clones alone and is incomplete. The sample includes roughly 100,000 clones, over 80% of them seen just once. Sequencing input: PBMCs. The origin of the receptors is a man aged 25-45 years in good health and CMV-seropositive.

The count of this clone is one. This chain joins TRBV2 and TRBJ2-7, with TRBD1 as a possible D gene (5 bases). Germline V gene sequence: CDR1 SNHLY, CDR2 FYNNEI. This CDR3 comprises 13 residues. Trimming took off 5 bases at V and 3 bases at J, with 11 bases between the two ends. CDR3 sequence: CASSLGAVYEQYF. The CDR3 region has the DNA TGTGCCAGCAGTTTAGGGGCGGTCTACGAGCAGTACTTC.

The CDR3 DNA reads as TGTGCCAGCAGTCCGTCAGCTGGGGCCAACGTCCTGACTTTC. Amino acid sequence: CASSPSAGANVLTF. V is TRBV6-6 and J is TRBJ2-6; no firm D call. Germline CDR1 is MNHNY and CDR2 is SVGAGI (reference sequence). The CDR3 is made up of 14 amino acids. Deletions cut 5 bases from V and 2 bases from J, with 7 bases between.

The chain combines TRBV6-1 with TRBJ2-7, with D possibly being TRBD2 (6 bases). V lost 10 bases and J lost 6, with 16 bases in between. This CDR3 has 12 residues. Germline assignment: CDR1 MNHNS and CDR2 SASEGT. CDR3 protein: CATRDWASEQYF. The CDR3 region has the DNA TGTGCCACCCGGGACTGGGCCTCCGAGCAGTACTTC.

This sequence joins TRBV6-1 and TRBJ1-1; TRBD1 aligns across 8 bases. There are 16 residues in the CDR3. The V and J ends lost 1 base and 4 bases, in that order; junction bases with no gene match: 8. The germline CDR1 and CDR2 sequences are MNHNS and SASEGT. CDR3 loop: CASSEVGQGWVTEAFF. The CDR3, as DNA: TGTGCCAGCAGTGAAGTTGGACAGGGATGGGTCACTGAAGCTTTCTTT.

The genes are TRBV2 and TRBJ2-7; D is ambiguous. The CDR3 totals 12 residues. Germline CDR1 reads SNHLY; CDR2 reads FYNNEI. Trimming took off 6 bases at V and 0 bases at J, with 6 bases between the two ends. CDR3 sequence: CASSSGSYEQYF. CDR3 DNA: TGTGCCAGCAGCTCAGGCTCCTACGAGCAGTACTTC.

This clone was recorded only once. The genes are TRBV6-1 and TRBJ2-2; 8 bases line up with TRBD1. V gave up 2 bases and J gave up 5 bases; unmatched junction bases: 4. The CDR3 length is 15 residues. Germline CDR1 MNHNS, CDR2 SASEGT. The CDR3 spells CASSERQGATGELFF. The CDR3 DNA reads TGTGCCAGCAGTGAACGGCAGGGGGCAACCGGGGAGCTGTTTTTT.

This chain links TRBV7-2 with TRBJ2-1; 10 bases map to TRBD2. V dropped 2 bases and J dropped 7; count of bases not matched to a gene: 11. There are 17 residues in the CDR3. CDR1 is SGHTA, CDR2 FQGNSA, per germline. Written as DNA, the CDR3 is TGTGCCAGCAGCTTATGGGATGGAGCGGGGGGGCCGAATGAGCAGTTCTTC. This translates into CASSLWDGAGGPNEQFF.

A note on this clone: A junction boundary mismatches the germline segment, possibly from a read error. Additional DNA sequences in this sample encode the identical CDR3. J is TRBJ1-6 and V is TRBV2; D is possibly TRBD1 (5 bases). CDR1 is SNHLY, CDR2 FYNNEI, per germline. This CDR3 is built from 14 residues. CDR3 in DNA: TGTGCCAGCAGTGAACCAGGGAATAATTCCCCCCTCCACTTT. Translated, it gives CASSEPGNNSPLHF.

J is TRBJ2-3 and V is TRBV9, with 10 bases aligning to TRBD2. V dropped 4 bases and J dropped 6; count of bases not matched to a gene: 14. CDR1 is SGDLS and CDR2 is YYNGEE in the germline V gene. This CDR3 comprises 17 residues. The CDR3 nucleotides read TGTGCCAGCAGCCCCGGAGCGGGGGGGCTGGGGGAGGATACGCAGTATTTT. This translates into CASSPGAGGLGEDTQYF. The variable domain in full, completed from reference TRBV9 and TRBJ2-3, reads DSGVTQTPKHLITATGQRVTLRCSPRSGDLSVYWYQQSLDQGLQFLIQYYNGEERAKGNILERFSAQQFPDLHSELNLSSLELGDSALYFCASSPGAGGLGEDTQYFGPGTRLTVL.

The V and J genes are TRBV5-1 and TRBJ2-5, with 10 bases aligning to TRBD2. This CDR3 has 13 amino acids. V shed 5 bases and J 3 bases; nucleotides not matched to a gene: 1. The germline V gene has CDR1 SGHRS and CDR2 YFSETQ. CDR3: CASSSGGKETQYF. The CDR3 DNA reads as TGCGCCAGCAGTAGCGGGGGGAAAGAGACCCAGTACTTC.

CDR3 loop: CASSSRGRRTEAFF. The CDR3 bases are TGTGCCAGCAGCTCCAGGGGGCGACGGACTGAAGCTTTCTTT. The chain joins TRBV5-4 to TRBJ1-1, with 8 positions matching TRBD1. Germline V gives CDR1 SGHNT, CDR2 YYREEE (reference sequence). Losses at the gene ends were 3 bases for V and 5 bases for J; bases not matched to a gene: 6. This CDR3 region has 14 residues.

The chain recombines TRBV19 with TRBJ2-1; 9 bases align to TRBD2. The CDR3 consists of 15 residues. Germline CDR1 and CDR2: LNHDA and SQIVND (reference sequence). V lost 8 bases to trimming and J lost 9 bases; unmatched junction nucleotides: 14. CDR3 DNA: TGTGCCAGTTCCGTCGGGACTAGCTGGAGTGGTGAGCAGTTCTTC. Protein sequence: CASSVGTSWSGEQFF.

This clone was observed once. The V call is TRBV30, the J call TRBJ1-4, with a possible D match to TRBD1 (5 bases). Germline V gene lookup returns CDR1 GTSNPN and CDR2 SVGIG (reference sequence). V gave up 0 bases and J gave up 12 bases, with 17 bases separating them. This CDR3 has 14 residues. CDR3 nucleotides: TGTGCCTGGAGTGTACGGAGGGGACCGTTTGAACTGTTTTTT. It yields the protein CAWSVRRGPFELFF. Variable domain in full (rest from reference TRBV30 and TRBJ1-4): SQTIHQWPATLVQPVGSPLSLECTVEGTSNPNLYWYRQAAGRGLQLLFYSVGIGQISSEVPQNLSASRPQDRQFILSSKKLLLSDSGFYLCAWSVRRGPFELFFGSGTQLSVL.

The rearrangement uses TRBV5-1 and TRBJ1-3; 10 bases line up with TRBD1. The trim removed 0 bases at V and 2 bases at J, leaving 2 bases unmatched. Germline V gene sequence: CDR1 SGHRS, CDR2 YFSETQ. The length of the CDR3 is 16 residues. This CDR3 is CASSLGQGAPGNTIYF. The CDR3 coding sequence is TGCGCCAGCAGCTTGGGACAGGGGGCTCCTGGAAACACCATATATTTT.

CDR3 sequence reads: CSVGSADQPQHF. CDR3 coding DNA: TGCAGCGTTGGATCCGCGGATCAGCCCCAGCATTTT. The rearrangement joins TRBV29-1 to TRBJ1-5, with D hard to call. Germline V CDR1 and CDR2: SQVTM, ANQGSEA. V dropped 4 bases and J dropped 5 bases, with 9 bases sitting between them. The CDR3 spans 12 residues. The full variable domain, completed using reference TRBV29-1 and TRBJ1-5, is SAVISQKPSRDICQRGTSLTIQCQVDSQVTMMFWYRQQPGQSLTLIATANQGSEATYESGFVIDKFPISRPNLTFSTLTVSNMSPEDSSIYLCSVGSADQPQHFGDGTRLSIL.

The rearrangement joins TRBV7-2 to TRBJ1-1, with D possibly TRBD1 on 6 matching bases. This CDR3 comprises 16 residues. V lost 5 bases and J 5 bases, leaving 21 bases between the germline ends. CDR1 and CDR2 from the germline V gene are SGHTA and FQGNSA. This CDR3 reads CASSLYRTQGGTEAFF. CDR3 in DNA: TGTGCCAGCAGCCTCTACCGAACACAGGGCGGGACTGAAGCTTTCTTT.

CDR3 nucleotides: TGTGCCAGCAGTTCGTCCGGGACAGTCACTGAAGCTTTCTTT. This encodes CASSSSGTVTEAFF. V usage is TRBV6-1 and J usage is TRBJ1-1, with 7 bases identical to TRBD1. The germline gives CDR1 MNHNS, CDR2 SASEGT. V shed 5 bases and J 4 bases; nucleotides not matched to a gene: 7. The CDR3 is 14 amino acids.

The chain has TRBV5-1 and TRBJ2-1, with a weak D call TRBD2 (5 bases). The CDR3 consists of 16 residues. Germline lookup yields CDR1 SGHRS and CDR2 YFSETQ. Between the trimmed V and J ends, which lost 0 bases and 3 bases, there was a span of 13 bases. This CDR3 is CASSLDSSRFYNEQFF. CDR3 DNA sequence: TGCGCCAGCAGCTTGGATTCTAGCCGTTTCTACAATGAGCAGTTCTTC.

This chain connects TRBV5-6 to TRBJ2-2; 12 bases agree with TRBD2. The length of the CDR3 is 17 residues. The germline CDR1 and CDR2 sequences are SGHDT and YYEEEE. The V and J ends lost 2 bases and 0 bases, in that order; junction bases with no gene match: 2. The CDR3 reads CASSLTSGGSNTGELFF. In DNA, the CDR3 is TGTGCCAGCAGCTTAACTAGCGGGGGGTCGAACACCGGGGAGCTGTTTTTT. The full variable domain, completed using reference TRBV5-6 and TRBJ2-2, is DAGVTQSPTHLIKTRGQQVTLRCSPKSGHDTVSWYQQALGQGPQFIFQYYEEEERQRGNFPDRFSGHQFPNYSSELNVNALLLGDSALYLCASSLTSGGSNTGELFFGEGSRLTVL.

V usage is TRBV9 and J usage is TRBJ1-6, with D maybe TRBD1 (6 bases). V was pared by 4 bases and J by 10 bases, with 15 bases between. Germline V gene data show CDR1 as SGDLS and CDR2 as YYNGEE. This CDR3 has 14 residues. CDR3 DNA: TGTGCCAGCAGCCCACAACACAGGGAATCACCCCTCCACTTT. Translated, it gives CASSPQHRESPLHF.

This sequence joins TRBV6-1 and TRBJ2-7; TRBD1 agrees at 8 bases. This CDR3 comprises 14 residues. The V gene's germline CDR1 is MNHNS and CDR2 SASEGT. The V gene end was trimmed by 7 bases and the J gene end by 7 bases; junction bases not matched to a gene: 12. In DNA, the CDR3 is TGTGCCAGCATCCTCGGGACAGGTCGTCGAGAGCAGTACTTC. The encoded protein is CASILGTGRREQYF.

This sequence joins TRBV7-2 and TRBJ2-1; 8 bases agree with TRBD2. The ends lost 5 bases at V and 1 base at J; junction bases unmatched: 4. The germline gives CDR1 SGHTA, CDR2 FQGNSA. The CDR3 has 15 residues. The CDR3 DNA reads as TGTGCCAGCAGCCCTGTAGCGGGGTCCTACAATGAGCAGTTCTTC. This codes for CASSPVAGSYNEQFF.

This clone was seen repeatedly, ten times or more. V and J are TRBV6-4 and TRBJ1-2, with 8 bases that match TRBD1. The CDR3 contains 15 residues. Trimming took 2 bases from V and 8 from J; bases not matched to a gene: 10. Germline V gene lookup returns CDR1 MRHNA and CDR2 SNTAGT. The CDR3: CASSDTGQGLGGYTF. The CDR3 DNA follows: TGTGCCAGCAGTGACACCGGACAGGGATTAGGAGGCTACACCTTC.

The gene calls are TRBV27 and TRBJ2-3; TRBD1 agrees at 11 bases. V lost 4 bases to trimming and J lost 3 bases; unmatched junction nucleotides: 3. From germline, CDR1 is MNHEY and CDR2 SMNVEV (reference sequence). The CDR3 sequence is 15 residues long. The CDR3 DNA follows: TGTGCCAGCAGTTGGACAGGGGGCGGGACAGATACGCAGTATTTT. Its protein product is CASSWTGGGTDTQYF.